The next 27 T cell receptor beta chains were all read from a single sample in a study of spatial heterogeneity in lung cancer (dated by TCRdb to between 2017 and 2020). The time point label, as the study defines it: sample taken at primary tumor resection. Library preparation employed 5' RACE. TCRdb names NextSeq 500 as the instrument used. TCRdb reanalyzed the raw reads on its own, using fastp at Q25 for trimming and MiXCR for clone calling, and kept in-frame beta chains. Here each entry gathers all rows of one CDR3 protein and keeps the most common genes and DNA. The sample profile shows 40,000 to 45,000 distinct CDR3 sequences; roughly an eighth of them were found once. Clones ranked in the top ten supply 55% to 70% of the sample. Sequences were derived from PBMCs, sampled at surgery. These TCRs come from a male donor with early-stage non-small cell lung cancer.

This chain joins TRBV4-2 and TRBJ1-4, with D unclear. The CDR3 length is 16 residues. The germline V gene encodes CDR1 LGHNA and CDR2 YNFKEQ. The germline V and J ends were trimmed by 0 bases and 7 bases, with 15 bases remaining between them. The CDR3, as DNA: TGTGCCAGCAGCCAAGAAGGCCCAGTAGAAAGTGAAAAACTGTTTTTT. This translates into CASSQEGPVESEKLFF.

The chain couples TRBV27 to TRBJ2-7; 10 bases align to TRBD1. Germline V gene data show CDR1 as MNHEY and CDR2 as SMNVEV (reference sequence). This CDR3 contains 16 residues. The J segment lost 6 bases and the V segment lost 6 bases, leaving 14 bases of the junction unmatched. The CDR3 is CASRKPGTGVSAEQYF. CDR3 nucleotide sequence: TGTGCCAGCAGAAAACCCGGGACAGGGGTGTCTGCCGAGCAGTACTTC.

The chain is built from TRBV5-1 and TRBJ2-6; D is perhaps TRBD1 or TRBD2 (5 bases each). The V gene's germline CDR1 is SGHRS and CDR2 YFSETQ. The CDR3 has 16 residues. V dropped 5 bases and J dropped 0 bases, with 12 bases sitting between them. CDR3 nucleotides: TGCGCCAGCAGAGTGGCAGGGAGCTCTGGGGCCAACGTCCTGACTTTC. Translated: CASRVAGSSGANVLTF.

The sample holds a few counts of this clonotype. The genes are TRBV4-3 and TRBJ2-2; D is ambiguous. With 3 bases removed from V and 2 bases from J, the gap between germline ends came to 13 bases. The CDR3 spans 16 residues. Looked up from germline, CDR1 is LGHNA and CDR2 is YSLEER. The CDR3 is CASSQGFARNTGELFF. CDR3 sequence (DNA): TGCGCCAGCAGCCAGGGATTCGCCAGAAACACCGGGGAGCTGTTTTTT.

This clonotype was counted only a few times. The gene calls are TRBV18 and TRBJ2-3; no firm D call. The CDR3 covers 16 residues. Deletions cut 6 bases from V and 0 bases from J, with 16 bases between. CDR1 and CDR2 (germline): KGHSH, LQKENI. This chain's CDR3 is CASSRGRGASTDTQYF. CDR3 nucleotide sequence: TGTGCCAGCTCCCGCGGTCGCGGAGCTAGCACAGATACGCAGTATTTT. Supplemented by reference TRBV18 and TRBJ2-3, the full variable domain reads NAGVMQNPRHLVRRRGQEARLRCSPMKGHSHVYWYRQLPEEGLKFMVYLQKENIIDESGMPKERFSAEFPKEGPSILRIQQVVRGDSAAYFCASSRGRGASTDTQYFGPGTRLTVL.

The chain has TRBV10-1 and TRBJ1-2; D is unresolved. CDR1 is WNHNN, CDR2 SYGVQD, per germline (reference sequence). Trimming took 5 bases from V and 3 from J, leaving 7 bases between them. The CDR3 length is 12 residues. CDR3 nucleotides: TGCGCCAGCAGTCCGGGCGACTATGGCTACACCTTC. It codes for CASSPGDYGYTF.

This clonotype was found a few times. This rearrangement joins TRBV4-1 to TRBJ2-1; 12 nucleotides align to TRBD2. CDR1 and CDR2 from the germline V gene are MGHRA and YSYEKL. The ends lost 2 bases at V and 7 bases at J; junction bases unmatched: 3. The CDR3 has 15 amino acids. The CDR3 region is CASSQRLAGENEQFF. The CDR3 DNA reads TGCGCCAGCAGCCAACGACTAGCGGGAGAGAATGAGCAGTTCTTC.

A few counts support this clonotype. J is TRBJ2-1 and V is TRBV20-1; D uncertain. CDR1 is DFQATT and CDR2 is SNEGSKA in the germline V gene (reference sequence). V lost 4 bases and J 4 bases, leaving 14 bases between the germline ends. The CDR3 runs 14 residues. CDR3 amino acids: CSAIPGASYNEQFF. The CDR3 coding sequence is TGCAGTGCTATTCCGGGCGCCTCATACAATGAGCAGTTCTTC.

This clonotype was detected many times. This sequence joins TRBV5-4 and TRBJ2-2; D could derive from TRBD1 or TRBD2 (7 bases each). The CDR3 contains 16 residues. Germline assignment: CDR1 SGHNT and CDR2 YYREEE (reference sequence). Trimming pared 4 bases from V and 3 bases from J, leaving 16 bases between. This CDR3 reads CASSTQGGGYTGELFF. CDR3 sequence (DNA): TGTGCCAGCAGCACCCAGGGGGGGGGCTACACCGGGGAGCTGTTTTTT.

The sample holds many counts of this clonotype. The gene calls are TRBV5-1 and TRBJ1-1, with TRBD1 identical over 7 bases. The CDR3 is made up of 15 amino acids. V trimming: 3 bases; J trimming: 1 base; junction bases outside the gene matches: 6. Germline CDR1 reads SGHRS; CDR2 reads YFSETQ. In DNA form, the CDR3 reads TGCGCCAGCAGCTCATACAGGGGAGCGAACACTGAAGCTTTCTTT. It encodes CASSSYRGANTEAFF. Using reference TRBV5-1 and TRBJ1-1 for the parts outside the CDR3, the full variable domain is KAGVTQTPRYLIKTRGQQVTLSCSPISGHRSVSWYQQTPGQGLQFLFEYFSETQRNKGNFPGRFSGRQFSNSRSEMNVSTLELGDSALYLCASSSYRGANTEAFFGQGTRLTVV.

The chain employs TRBV29-1 and TRBJ2-7, with 9 bases that match TRBD2. Per the germline V gene, CDR1 is SQVTM and CDR2 is ANQGSEA. The CDR3 has 15 amino acids. V was clipped by 0 bases and J by 6 bases; unmatched bases: 9. CDR3 sequence reads: CSVEEVAGGPAEQYF. DNA for the CDR3: TGCAGCGTTGAAGAGGTCGCGGGAGGGCCGGCCGAGCAGTACTTC.

This chain links TRBV2 with TRBJ1-6; TRBD1 agrees at 9 bases. This CDR3 is 13 amino acids long. Germline CDR1 is SNHLY and CDR2 is FYNNEI. V was pared by 6 bases and J by 11 bases, with 5 bases of the junction left unmatched. CDR3 coding DNA: TGTGCCAGCAGAAGCCGGGACAGGGCACCCCTCCACTTT. This sequence encodes CASRSRDRAPLHF. Full variable domain (rest looked up from reference TRBV2 and TRBJ1-6): EPEVTQTPSHQVTQMGQEVILRCVPISNHLYFYWYRQILGQKVEFLVSFYNNEISEKSEIFDDQFSVERPDGSNFTLKIRSTKLEDSAMYFCASRSRDRAPLHFGNGTRLTVT.

V is TRBV12-3 or TRBV12-4 and J is TRBJ1-5; 8 bases are a match to TRBD1. The V and J ends lost 6 bases and 1 base, in that order; junction bases with no gene match: 8. CDR3 length: 16 residues. CDR3: CASSLYRGMSNQPQHF. The CDR3 bases are TGTGCCAGCAGCCTTTACAGGGGGATGAGCAATCAGCCCCAGCATTTT.

This clonotype showed up many times. V is TRBV7-9 and J is TRBJ1-5, with D possibly matching TRBD1 (6 bases). Trimming removed 2 bases from V and 2 bases from J, with 25 bases in between. CDR3 length equals 20 residues. CDR1 SEHNR and CDR2 FQNEAQ come from the germline V gene (reference sequence). CDR3 in DNA: TGTGCCAGCAGCTTAAGTCCGCCAGGGGCCCTCCTGATCGGCAATCAGCCCCAGCATTTT. This codes for CASSLSPPGALLIGNQPQHF. The whole variable domain, remainder taken from reference TRBV7-9 and TRBJ1-5, is DTGVSQNPRHKITKRGQNVTFRCDPISEHNRLYWYRQTLGQGPEFLTYFQNEAQLEKSRLLSDRFSAERPKGSFSTLEIQRTEQGDSAMYLCASSLSPPGALLIGNQPQHFGDGTRLSIL.

This clonotype has more than one count but fewer than ten. V and J are TRBV3-1 and TRBJ2-2, with 11 bases identical to TRBD2. Per the germline V gene, CDR1 is LGHDT and CDR2 is YNNKEL (reference sequence). This CDR3 is built from 18 residues. V was pared by 3 bases and J by 2 bases, with 8 bases of the junction left unmatched. The CDR3 reads CASSQGTSGGPNTGELFF. The CDR3 DNA sequence: TGTGCCAGCAGCCAGGGTACTAGCGGGGGCCCAAACACCGGGGAGCTGTTTTTT.

This clonotype was counted only a few times. This chain joins TRBV7-2 and TRBJ2-7, with D uncertain. The CDR3 loop spans 12 amino acids. In germline, CDR1 is SGHTA, CDR2 FQGNSA. With 2 bases removed from V and 7 bases from J, the gap between germline ends came to 9 bases. This chain's CDR3 is CASSLNSREQYF. In DNA, the CDR3 is TGTGCCAGCAGCTTAAACTCTCGAGAGCAGTACTTC. The variable domain in full, completed from reference TRBV7-2 and TRBJ2-7, reads GAGVSQSPSNKVTEKGKDVELRCDPISGHTALYWYRQSLGQGLEFLIYFQGNSAPDKSGLPSDRFSAERTGGSVSTLTIQRTQQEDSAVYLCASSLNSREQYFGPGTRLTVT.

This clonotype qualifies as large (0.1 to 1%). The chain uses TRBV28 and TRBJ2-7; D remains unclear. Trimming removed 1 base at V and 2 bases at J, with 3 bases between. Germline V lookup: CDR1 MDHEN, CDR2 SYDVKM. The CDR3 totals 12 residues. The CDR3 nucleotides are TGTGCCAGCAGTTTATACACCTACGAGCAGTACTTC. Translating gives CASSLYTYEQYF.

This clonotype was recorded at least ten times. V and J are TRBV9 and TRBJ2-7, with 10 bases aligning to TRBD2. The CDR3 consists of 16 residues. After removal of 2 bases from V and 5 bases from J, the junction contained 10 bases not matched to a gene. Germline CDR1 is SGDLS and CDR2 is YYNGEE. This CDR3 reads CASSVKPGLARDEQYF. DNA of the CDR3: TGTGCCAGCAGCGTTAAACCGGGACTAGCGAGGGACGAGCAGTACTTC.

The V and J genes are TRBV5-1 and TRBJ1-5; TRBD1 aligns across 9 bases. CDR1 is SGHRS, CDR2 YFSETQ, per germline. Trimming cost V 3 bases and J 2 bases; bases outside gene matches: 3. This CDR3 has 15 amino acids. In DNA form, the CDR3 reads TGCGCCAGCAGCTGGACAGGGGACGGCAATCAGCCCCAGCATTTT. Translating gives CASSWTGDGNQPQHF.

In this sample, this clonotype turned up many times. This chain connects TRBV28 to TRBJ2-2; 8 bases are shared with TRBD2. The ends lost 3 bases at V and 6 bases at J; junction bases unmatched: 3. The CDR3 is 14 residues long. Germline assignment: CDR1 MDHEN and CDR2 SYDVKM. The CDR3: CASSFQREPGELFF. Written as DNA, the CDR3 is TGTGCCAGCAGTTTCCAGCGGGAGCCCGGGGAGCTGTTTTTT.

Concerning this clonotype itself: A read error may account for a junction end that differs from germline. This chain joins TRBV28 and TRBJ1-4; 9 bases map to TRBD1. The CDR3 extends over 15 amino acids. The germline CDR1 and CDR2 sequences are MDHEN and SYDVKM. Here the CDR3 reads CANSWGDRANEKLFF. The CDR3 bases are TGTGCCAACAGTTGGGGGGACAGGGCGAATGAAAAACTGTTTTTT. Full variable domain (outside the CDR3, taken from reference TRBV28 and TRBJ1-4): DVKVTQSSRYLVKRTGEKVFLECVQDMDHENMFWYRQDPGLGLRLIYFSYDVKMKEKGDIPEGYSVSREKKERFSLILESASTNQTSMYLCANSWGDRANEKLFFGSGTQLSVL.

This clonotype was recorded a few times. V is TRBV7-2 and J is TRBJ1-5; 8 bases are shared with TRBD1. Germline CDR1 SGHTA, CDR2 FQGNSA. The CDR3 has 14 residues. The V segment lost 5 bases and the J segment 7 bases; nucleotides outside the gene matches: 7. The CDR3 bases are TGTGCCAGCAGCACAACCAGGGGGCACCAGCCCCAGCATTTT. This codes for CASSTTRGHQPQHF.

This chain connects TRBV11-3 to TRBJ1-1; D unresolved. The CDR3 totals 13 residues. V dropped 0 bases and J dropped 6 bases, with 8 bases sitting between them. Germline values: CDR1 SGHNT, CDR2 YENEEA. The CDR3 sequence is CASSLETAAEAFF. The CDR3, as DNA: TGTGCCAGCAGCTTAGAGACGGCGGCTGAAGCTTTCTTT.

This clonotype was counted only a few times. This chain connects TRBV20-1 to TRBJ2-1, with TRBD2 as a possible D gene (7 bases). This CDR3 comprises 16 residues. Germline V lookup: CDR1 DFQATT, CDR2 SNEGSKA (reference sequence). The V end lost 5 bases, the J end lost 4 bases, and 21 bases lay between the germline ends. The CDR3 DNA reads TGCAGTGCTGAGCAGGGGACGGGGGGAACTTACAATGAGCAGTTCTTC. Its translation: CSAEQGTGGTYNEQFF.

The genes are TRBV29-1 and TRBJ2-7; D might be TRBD2 (6 bases). Trimming removed 4 bases at V and 3 bases at J, with 13 bases between. CDR3 size: 13 residues. Germline values: CDR1 SQVTM, CDR2 ANQGSEA. The CDR3 is CSVARGSGYEQYF. The CDR3, as DNA: TGCAGCGTTGCCCGGGGTAGCGGCTACGAGCAGTACTTC.

In its sample, this clonotype ranks as large. This chain joins TRBV15 and TRBJ2-5; 7 nucleotides align to TRBD2. The trim removed 3 bases at V and 5 bases at J, leaving 3 bases unmatched. CDR1 LNHNV and CDR2 YYDKDF come from the germline V gene (reference sequence). This CDR3 has 13 amino acids. The CDR3 bases are TGTGCCACCAGCAGCTTAGCGGGTGAGACCCAGTACTTC. Its protein product is CATSSLAGETQYF.

In this sample, this clonotype turned up many times. The V and J genes are TRBV3-1 and TRBJ2-7; D is ambiguous. The ends were cut back, 1 base at V and 1 base at J, with 20 bases in the middle. Germline assignment: CDR1 LGHDT and CDR2 YNNKEL (reference sequence). The CDR3 runs to 18 residues. The CDR3, as DNA: TGTGCCAGCAGCCAAGTCACACTTGGGGTGTTAAAATCCTACGAGCAGTACTTC. Amino acids: CASSQVTLGVLKSYEQYF.